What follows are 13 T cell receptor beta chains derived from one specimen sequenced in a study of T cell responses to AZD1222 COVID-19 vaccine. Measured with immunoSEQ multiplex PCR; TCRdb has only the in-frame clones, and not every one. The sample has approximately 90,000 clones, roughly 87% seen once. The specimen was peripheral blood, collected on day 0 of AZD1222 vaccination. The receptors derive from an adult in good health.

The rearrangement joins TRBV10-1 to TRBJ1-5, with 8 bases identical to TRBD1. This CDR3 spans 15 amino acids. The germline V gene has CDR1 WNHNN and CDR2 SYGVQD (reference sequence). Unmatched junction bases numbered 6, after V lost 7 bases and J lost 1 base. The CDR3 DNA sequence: TGCGCCAGCAATACGGGACAGGAAAGCAATCAGCCCCAGCATTTT. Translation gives CASNTGQESNQPQHF.

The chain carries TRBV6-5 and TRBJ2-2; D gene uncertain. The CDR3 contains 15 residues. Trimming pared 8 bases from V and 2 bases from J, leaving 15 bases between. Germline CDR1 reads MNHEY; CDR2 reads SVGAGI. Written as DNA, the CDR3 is TGTGCCAGCGGGCGTAACAGACCAAACACCGGGGAGCTGTTTTTT. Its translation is CASGRNRPNTGELFF.

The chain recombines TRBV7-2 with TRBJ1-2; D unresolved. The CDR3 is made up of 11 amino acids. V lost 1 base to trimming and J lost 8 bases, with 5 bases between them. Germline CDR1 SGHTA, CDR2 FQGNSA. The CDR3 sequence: CASSLDVGYTF. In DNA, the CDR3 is TGTGCCAGCAGCTTAGATGTGGGCTACACCTTC.

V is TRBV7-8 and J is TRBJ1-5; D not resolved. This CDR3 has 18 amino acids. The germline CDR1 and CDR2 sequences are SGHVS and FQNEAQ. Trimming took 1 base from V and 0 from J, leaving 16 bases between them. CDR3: CASSLVLRGSNSNQPQHF. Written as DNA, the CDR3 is TGTGCCAGCAGCTTAGTGCTCCGGGGATCAAATAGCAATCAGCCCCAGCATTTT.

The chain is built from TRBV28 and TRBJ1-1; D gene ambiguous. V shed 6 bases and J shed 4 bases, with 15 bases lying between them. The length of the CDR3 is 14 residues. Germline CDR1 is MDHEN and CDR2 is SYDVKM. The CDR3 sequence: CASRRTEPFTEAFF. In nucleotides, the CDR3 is TGTGCCAGCAGACGGACGGAACCGTTCACTGAAGCTTTCTTT.

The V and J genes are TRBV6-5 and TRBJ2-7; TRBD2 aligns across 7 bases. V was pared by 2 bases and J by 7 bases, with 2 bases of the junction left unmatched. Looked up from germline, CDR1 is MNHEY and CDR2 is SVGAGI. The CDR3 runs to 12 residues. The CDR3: CASSYRAGEQYF. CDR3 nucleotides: TGTGCCAGCAGTTACAGAGCGGGAGAGCAGTACTTC.

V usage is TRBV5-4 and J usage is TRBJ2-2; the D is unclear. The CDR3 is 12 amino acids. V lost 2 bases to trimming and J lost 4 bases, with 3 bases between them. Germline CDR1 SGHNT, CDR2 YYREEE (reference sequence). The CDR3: CASSLTTGELFF. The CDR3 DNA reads TGTGCCAGCAGCTTAACCACCGGGGAGCTGTTTTTT.

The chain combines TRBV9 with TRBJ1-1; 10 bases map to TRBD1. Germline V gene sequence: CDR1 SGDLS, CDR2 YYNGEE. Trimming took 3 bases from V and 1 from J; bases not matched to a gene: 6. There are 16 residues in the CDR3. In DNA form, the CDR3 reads TGTGCCAGCAGCGCAGACAGGGGGCGCGGGAACACTGAAGCTTTCTTT. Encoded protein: CASSADRGRGNTEAFF.

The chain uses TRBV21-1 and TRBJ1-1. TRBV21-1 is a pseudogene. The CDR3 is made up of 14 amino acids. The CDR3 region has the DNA TGTGCCAGCAGCAAAACCGGGGGCAGTACTGAAGCTTTCTTT. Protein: CASSKTGGSTEAFF.

CDR3 region: CASSQGQGMNTEAFF. The CDR3 DNA follows: TGCGCCAGCAGCCAAGGACAGGGAATGAACACTGAAGCTTTCTTT. The chain links TRBV4-1 to TRBJ1-1, with 7 bases fitting TRBD1. The length of the CDR3 is 15 residues. With V trimmed by 1 base and J by 0 bases, 2 bases remained unmatched. CDR1 MGHRA and CDR2 YSYEKL come from the germline V gene.

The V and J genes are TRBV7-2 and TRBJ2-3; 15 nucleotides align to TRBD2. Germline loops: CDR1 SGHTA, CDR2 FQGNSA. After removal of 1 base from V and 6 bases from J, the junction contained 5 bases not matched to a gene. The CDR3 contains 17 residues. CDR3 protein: CASSLGTSGGAVDTQYF. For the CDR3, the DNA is TGTGCCAGCAGCTTAGGGACTAGCGGGGGGGCGGTCGATACGCAGTATTTT.

CDR3 sequence (DNA): TGTGCCAGCAGCAGATCCCCCGGGGGGACAGGCGACTATGGCTACACCTTC. Its protein is CASSRSPGGTGDYGYTF. The chain uses TRBV7-9 and TRBJ1-2; TRBD1 agrees at 8 bases. With V trimmed by 5 bases and J by 3 bases, 14 bases remained unmatched. The CDR3 is 17 residues long. CDR1 is SEHNR, CDR2 FQNEAQ, per germline (reference sequence). The full variable domain, in which reference TRBV7-9 and TRBJ1-2 provide the parts outside the CDR3, is DTGVSQNPRHKITKRGQNVTFRCDPISEHNRLYWYRQTLGQGPEFLTYFQNEAQLEKSRLLSDRFSAERPKGSFSTLEIQRTEQGDSAMYLCASSRSPGGTGDYGYTFGSGTRLTVV.

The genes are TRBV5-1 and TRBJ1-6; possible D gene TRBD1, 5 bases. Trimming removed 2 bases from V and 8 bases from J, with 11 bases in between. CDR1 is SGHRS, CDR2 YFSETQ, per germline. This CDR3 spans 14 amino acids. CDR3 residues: CASSLRQSDSPLHF. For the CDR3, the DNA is TGCGCCAGCAGCTTACGACAGTCGGATTCACCCCTCCACTTT.